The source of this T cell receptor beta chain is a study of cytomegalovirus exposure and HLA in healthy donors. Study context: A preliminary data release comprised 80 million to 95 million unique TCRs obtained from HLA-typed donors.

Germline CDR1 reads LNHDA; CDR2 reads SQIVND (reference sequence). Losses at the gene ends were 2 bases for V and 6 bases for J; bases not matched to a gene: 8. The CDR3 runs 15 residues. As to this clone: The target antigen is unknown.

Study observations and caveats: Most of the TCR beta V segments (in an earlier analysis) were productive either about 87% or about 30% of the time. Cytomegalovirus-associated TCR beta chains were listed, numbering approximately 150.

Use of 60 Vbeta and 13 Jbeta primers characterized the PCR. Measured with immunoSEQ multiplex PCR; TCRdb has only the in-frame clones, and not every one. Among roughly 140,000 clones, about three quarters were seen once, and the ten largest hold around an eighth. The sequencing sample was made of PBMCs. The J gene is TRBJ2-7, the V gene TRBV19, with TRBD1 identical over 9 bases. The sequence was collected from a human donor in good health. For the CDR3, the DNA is TGTGCCAGTAGTATAAGTAGGGACAGGGTGTCCGAGCAGTACTTC. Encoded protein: CASSISRDRVSEQYF.